This T cell receptor beta chain stems from a study of T cells in Graves' hyperthyroidism and ophthalmopathy. Hyperthyroidism had been newly diagnosed in patients aged 18 to 65, and its duration was under 2 months. In making diagnoses, clinical symptoms, serum thyroxine and TRAb, thyroid ultrasound and orbital computed tomography were all used. PBMCs were obtained from under 13 ml fresh peripheral blood. Overall study results and limits: The authors' 13 V-J model separated ophthalmopathy from stable hyperthyroidism.

RNA transcripts gave rise to amplified TCR beta CDR3 regions. The HTBI set primed first-round TCR CDR3 RT-PCR. TCRdb re-called the multiplex PCR reads with MiXCR, one entry per CDR3 protein. The sample yields under 350,000 distinct CDR3 sequences, around 20% seen once. About this clonotype itself: Its antigen is unidentified.

The V and J ends lost 5 bases and 4 bases respectively, with 21 bases between them. Germline V gene lookup returns CDR1 SNHLY and CDR2 FYNNEI. CDR3 size: 17 residues. This chain connects TRBV2 to TRBJ1-3, with a possible D match to TRBD1 (5 bases). The receptor's source is a woman aged 45-65 years with Graves' hyperthyroidism. Material for sequencing was blood. The CDR3 nucleotides are TGTGCCAGCAGTCCCCCTTTAGTTACTGGGGCCGGAAACACCATATATTTT. Translating it yields CASSPPLVTGAGNTIYF. The complete variable domain, with remaining parts taken from reference TRBV2 and TRBJ1-3, reads EPEVTQTPSHQVTQMGQEVILRCVPISNHLYFYWYRQILGQKVEFLVSFYNNEISEKSEIFDDQFSVERPDGSNFTLKIRSTKLEDSAMYFCASSPPLVTGAGNTIYFGEGSWLTVV.